The text below deals with one T cell receptor beta chain. Its antigen remains unknown. The data stem from a study of T cells expressing NK-cell markers. Study details: It was from sorted CD3+CD56+NKG2C+, CD3+CD56+NKG2C- and CD3+CD56-NKG2C+ T cells that TCR beta repertoires came.

Germline V gene data show CDR1 as LGHDT and CDR2 as YNNKEL (reference sequence). The length of the CDR3 is 13 residues. Study-level results: In roughly six donors, dominant CD3+CD56+NKG2C+ clonotypes ranked among the top 10 CD8+ clonotypes.

Synthesis of TCR beta cDNA relied on 5'RACE template switching carrying UMIs. One entry per CDR3 protein, without DNA, is what TCRdb gives after re-calling the 5' RACE reads. Seen in this sample are about 370,000 distinct CDR3 sequences; the ten most common clones hold approximately 11%. The sequencing input was blood T cells: a sorted CD56 or NKG2C T cell subset, CD4+ or CD8+ T cells, or bulk PBMC T cells (not recorded which). The rearrangement links TRBV3-1 to TRBJ2-3; the TCRdb call, TRBD2, lacks DNA for checking. This clonotype was sampled from a woman between 50 and 59 years old in good health. The CDR3 reads CASSQGTSVNTYF.